Below, one T cell receptor beta chain is given with its context. The source of the sample is a study of shared T cell receptors in the human thymus. This CDR3 spans 16 amino acids. Germline CDR1 reads LNHNV; CDR2 reads YYDKDF (reference sequence). Germline trimming cut 3 bases from V and 0 bases from J; bases unmatched to any gene: 4. Only in-frame clones appear in the TCRdb table, and some are missing; sequencing was by immunoSEQ multiplex PCR. Of 630,000 or so clones listed, 80% to 90% are singletons. These data also featured in a second study, about human thymus T cells. That source reports: Donor material was obtained from healthy Finnish infants undergoing corrective surgery for congenital heart defects. Corrective cardiac surgery supplied the resected thymus tissue. An apparent bias in V and J gene usage was seen in thymic and blood repertoires. Related reports documented highly overlapping thymic repertoires among unrelated individuals.

The source is a boy under three years old with a congenital heart defect. Sequencing used thymocytes. The chain employs TRBV15 and TRBJ1-5; 8 bases line up with TRBD1. This CDR3 reads CATSRGTGYSNQPQHF. CDR3 bases: TGTGCCACCAGCAGGGGGACAGGCTATAGCAATCAGCCCCAGCATTTT.